Following are 26 T cell receptor beta chains from one sample sequenced in a study of shared clonotypes between healthy human individuals. Profiled with immunoSEQ multiplex PCR; TCRdb holds only in-frame clones, not every one. This table has around 1.6 million clones, 95% to 99% appearing once. The sample taken for sequencing was naive CD4+ T cells sorted from blood. Subset described: CD45RA+ positively selected. The receptors come from a man in his thirties or forties in good health.

The V gene is TRBV28, the J gene TRBJ1-4, with D uncertain. Germline CDR1 is MDHEN and CDR2 is SYDVKM. This CDR3 is built from 12 residues. V was pared by 10 bases and J by 6 bases, with 12 bases between. CDR3 sequence: CATSTRDEKLFF. CDR3 DNA: TGTGCCACCTCGACACGGGATGAAAAACTGTTTTTT.

J is TRBJ2-7 and V is TRBV18, with 7 bases that match TRBD1. Germline V lookup: CDR1 KGHSH, CDR2 LQKENI. V trimming: 3 bases; J trimming: 0 bases; junction bases outside the gene matches: 5. The CDR3 covers 15 residues. This chain's CDR3 is CASSPFGDSSYEQYF. CDR3 bases: TGTGCCAGCTCACCCTTTGGGGACAGCTCCTACGAGCAGTACTTC.

The CDR3 DNA follows: TGTGCCAGCAGCTTAGATTACCCCCTTCCGGGACTGGAATACAATGAGCAGTTCTTC. Protein sequence: CASSLDYPLPGLEYNEQFF. The genes are TRBV11-2 and TRBJ2-1; the D gene is possibly TRBD2 (6 bases). Per germline, CDR1 SGHAT and CDR2 FQNNGV. The length of the CDR3 is 19 residues. Trimming pared 0 bases from V and 4 bases from J, leaving 22 bases between.

This chain uses TRBV5-6 with TRBJ2-1, with D unresolved. This CDR3 has 14 residues. Trimming left V 0 bases short and J 6 bases short, with 10 bases between. Germline V gene lookup returns CDR1 SGHDT and CDR2 YYEEEE. CDR3 DNA sequence: TGTGCCAGCAGCTTGGACTTGAAAGTCAATGAGCAGTTCTTC. Amino acids: CASSLDLKVNEQFF.

The rearrangement uses TRBV7-9 and TRBJ2-2, with D perhaps TRBD1 (5 bases). V lost 4 bases to trimming and J lost 7 bases, with 7 bases between them. The CDR3 totals 12 residues. CDR1 and CDR2 (germline): SEHNR, FQNEAQ (reference sequence). CDR3 amino acids: CASSSRVGELFF. For the CDR3, the DNA is TGTGCCAGCAGCTCCAGGGTCGGGGAGCTGTTTTTT.

Details on this clone: Other nucleotide sequences in the sample specify the same CDR3. The gene calls are TRBV5-1 and TRBJ2-5; D perhaps matches TRBD2 (6 bases). The V and J ends lost 2 bases and 2 bases respectively, with 7 bases between them. The length of the CDR3 is 13 residues. Germline V CDR1 and CDR2: SGHRS, YFSETQ. The CDR3 spells CASSFGGQETQYF. CDR3 in DNA: TGCGCCAGCAGCTTCGGGGGTCAAGAGACCCAGTACTTC.

The chain links TRBV5-4 to TRBJ2-2; D not certain. V lost 0 bases, J lost 0 bases, and 6 bases lay in between. Germline V lookup: CDR1 SGHNT, CDR2 YYREEE (reference sequence). The CDR3 totals 15 residues. This chain's CDR3 is CASSLVEANTGELFF. The CDR3 DNA is TGTGCCAGCAGCTTGGTGGAAGCGAACACCGGGGAGCTGTTTTTT.

J is TRBJ1-4 and V is TRBV5-8; D gene uncertain. This CDR3 region has 16 residues. The germline V and J ends were trimmed by 0 bases and 8 bases, with 17 bases remaining between them. Germline assignment: CDR1 SGHTS and CDR2 YDEGEE. The DNA of the CDR3 is TGTGCCAGCAGCTTGGAGCGACTCCCTATCAAGGAAAAACTGTTTTTT. Its translation is CASSLERLPIKEKLFF.

The chain links TRBV18 to TRBJ2-7; D is perhaps TRBD1 (6 bases). CDR1 is KGHSH and CDR2 is LQKENI in the germline V gene. The CDR3 is made up of 13 amino acids. V was pared by 4 bases and J by 4 bases, with 11 bases between. Here the CDR3 DNA reads TGTGCCAGCTCACGGGACACCGTTTACGAGCAGTACTTC. It encodes CASSRDTVYEQYF. Variable domain in full (rest from reference TRBV18 and TRBJ2-7): NAGVMQNPRHLVRRRGQEARLRCSPMKGHSHVYWYRQLPEEGLKFMVYLQKENIIDESGMPKERFSAEFPKEGPSILRIQQVVRGDSAAYFCASSRDTVYEQYFGPGTRLTVT.

The chain recombines TRBV6-1 with TRBJ2-1; 8 nucleotides match TRBD1. The J segment lost 6 bases and the V segment lost 2 bases, leaving 3 bases of the junction unmatched. CDR3 length: 14 residues. CDR1 is MNHNS, CDR2 SASEGT, per germline. The CDR3: CASSEKGQGNEQFF. CDR3 sequence (DNA): TGTGCCAGCAGTGAAAAAGGACAGGGCAATGAGCAGTTCTTC.

This CDR3 is CASRSRAEIGELFF. CDR3 in DNA: TGTGCCAGCAGGTCGCGAGCGGAGATCGGGGAGCTGTTTTTT. The rearrangement uses TRBV7-3 and TRBJ2-2; TRBD2 might be the D (5 bases). The CDR3 is made up of 14 amino acids. Germline V gene lookup returns CDR1 SGHTA and CDR2 FQGTGA. Between the trimmed V and J ends, which lost 6 bases and 7 bases, there was a span of 15 bases.

This sequence joins TRBV5-4 and TRBJ1-2; 10 bases map to TRBD1. This CDR3 is 13 amino acids long. V lost 7 bases to trimming and J lost 5 bases; unmatched junction nucleotides: 5. Germline V CDR1 and CDR2: SGHNT, YYREEE (reference sequence). CDR3 in amino acids: CASRTGGRYGYTF. DNA for the CDR3: TGTGCCAGCCGGACAGGGGGTAGATATGGCTACACCTTC.

Details on this clone: Other DNA sequences in this sample translate to the same CDR3. The chain couples TRBV7-9 to TRBJ2-1; TRBD2 matches 8 bases. Germline CDR1 SEHNR, CDR2 FQNEAQ (reference sequence). J lost 2 bases, V lost 1 base, and 7 bases had no gene match. The CDR3 length is 17 residues. The CDR3 reads CASSLGGLAGTYNEQFF. DNA of the CDR3: TGTGCCAGCAGCTTAGGGGGGCTAGCGGGCACCTACAATGAGCAGTTCTTC.

The V call is TRBV6-5, the J call TRBJ1-2, with TRBD1 matching 8 bases. Germline V gene lookup returns CDR1 MNHEY and CDR2 SVGAGI. V shed 7 bases and J 2 bases; nucleotides not matched to a gene: 6. The CDR3 is 14 residues long. DNA for the CDR3: TGTGCCAGCACTTCCCGGGACAGGAACTATGGCTACACCTTC. Translating it yields CASTSRDRNYGYTF.

The rearrangement joins TRBV28 to TRBJ2-7, with 12 bases fitting TRBD2. The CDR3 totals 17 residues. CDR1 MDHEN and CDR2 SYDVKM come from the germline V gene. V lost 6 bases, J lost 5 bases, and 14 bases stayed unmatched. This CDR3 reads CASRSPPLAGGPNEQYF. The DNA for the CDR3 is TGTGCCAGCAGATCGCCCCCTCTAGCGGGAGGGCCTAACGAGCAGTACTTC.

V gene TRBV2 combines with J gene TRBJ1-5; a possible D gene is TRBD1 (6 bases). The CDR3 has 14 residues. V was clipped by 6 bases and J by 3 bases, with 12 bases between them. CDR1 is SNHLY, CDR2 FYNNEI, per germline. DNA of the CDR3: TGTGCCAGCAGGGTTGGACAGATCAATCAGCCCCAGCATTTT. Residues: CASRVGQINQPQHF.

Only one count was recorded for this clone. The chain has TRBV20-1 and TRBJ2-7; a possible D gene is TRBD2 (6 bases). Germline V gene sequence: CDR1 DFQATT, CDR2 SNEGSKA (reference sequence). This CDR3 comprises 11 residues. V dropped 1 base and J dropped 13 bases, with 14 bases sitting between them. As DNA, the CDR3 is TGCAGTGCTAGAGGGTCAAGGGACTCCTACTTC. Its protein is CSARGSRDSYF.

The J gene is TRBJ2-5, the V gene TRBV4-1; D is uncertain. V lost 2 bases and J lost 7, with 8 bases in between. The CDR3 is 12 amino acids. Germline-derived CDR1 and CDR2 are MGHRA and YSYEKL. CDR3 DNA sequence: TGCGCCAGCAGCCAACCTTCTGGGACCCAGTACTTC. As protein: CASSQPSGTQYF.

For the CDR3, the DNA is TGCGCCAGCAGCTTGACTTTTTCAAACTCCTACGAGCAGTACTTC. This encodes CASSLTFSNSYEQYF. V is TRBV5-1 and J is TRBJ2-7; D uncertain. The CDR3 is made up of 15 amino acids. V was shortened by 1 base and J by 0 bases, with 11 bases between the two germline ends. CDR1 SGHRS and CDR2 YFSETQ come from the germline V gene.

The chain carries TRBV27 and TRBJ1-4, with a weak D call TRBD1 (6 bases). Germline V CDR1 and CDR2: MNHEY, SMNVEV (reference sequence). The CDR3 has 16 residues. Trimming stripped 5 bases from V and 5 bases from J, with 18 bases between. In DNA, the CDR3 is TGTGCCAGCAGTCCCCTCCGACAGGCGCGGAATGAAAAACTGTTTTTT. As protein: CASSPLRQARNEKLFF. Full variable domain (remainder filled in from reference TRBV27 and TRBJ1-4): EAQVTQNPRYLITVTGKKLTVTCSQNMNHEYMSWYRQDPGLGLRQIYYSMNVEVTDKGDVPEGYKVSRKEKRNFPLILESPSPNQTSLYFCASSPLRQARNEKLFFGSGTQLSVL.

This clone occurred once. This CDR3 is missing its conserved last phenylalanine or tryptophan, likely due to a read error. The DNA is left out, because the CDR3 cannot be placed on it with certainty; the CDR3 is given as TCRdb lists it. The chain couples TRBV10-1 to TRBJ2-7; the table gives TRBD1 as D, unverified against the DNA. The CDR3 is 8 amino acids in total, end residues counted. Looked up from germline, CDR1 is WNHNN and CDR2 is SYGVQD (reference sequence). This CDR3 is CASPQRQA.

The chain carries TRBV7-6 and TRBJ1-1; D is uncertain. The V gene lost 3 bases and the J gene lost 0 bases, with 5 bases spanning the gap. The CDR3 extends over 13 amino acids. CDR1 is SGHVS and CDR2 is FNYEAQ in the germline V gene. CDR3 in DNA: TGTGCCAGCAGCTTCACAGTGAACACTGAAGCTTTCTTT. Its translation is CASSFTVNTEAFF.

J is TRBJ2-2 and V is TRBV20-1; 7 bases agree with TRBD1. The germline CDR1 and CDR2 sequences are DFQATT and SNEGSKA (reference sequence). The CDR3 sequence is 11 residues long. For the CDR3, the DNA is TGCAGGCCAGACAGGGCCGGGGAGCTGTTTTTT. Its protein product is CRPDRAGELFF.

The chain recombines TRBV5-1 with TRBJ2-5; possibly TRBD2 for D (5 bases). CDR1 and CDR2 from the germline V gene are SGHRS and YFSETQ. V dropped 4 bases and J dropped 4 bases, with 17 bases sitting between them. This CDR3 spans 15 amino acids. The CDR3 region has the DNA TGCGCCAGCAGCCCGGTCGGGGTGGGGTTAGAGACCCAGTACTTC. Amino acids: CASSPVGVGLETQYF.

V and J are TRBV6-4 and TRBJ1-2, with TRBD1 matching 8 bases. Per germline, CDR1 MRHNA and CDR2 SNTAGT. The V gene end was trimmed by 6 bases and the J gene end by 2 bases; junction bases not matched to a gene: 5. This CDR3 contains 14 residues. CDR3 loop: CASSPGQANYGYTF. Here the CDR3 DNA reads TGTGCCAGCAGCCCGGGACAGGCGAACTATGGCTACACCTTC.

V gene TRBV10-1 combines with J gene TRBJ1-1, with D possibly matching TRBD1 (5 bases). CDR3 length: 13 residues. Germline loops: CDR1 WNHNN, CDR2 SYGVQD (reference sequence). V was cut by 3 bases and J by 6 bases, with 11 bases left in between. The CDR3 nucleotides read TGCGCCAGCAGTGACGGGGGAATCGCTGAAGCTTTCTTT. This codes for CASSDGGIAEAFF.